Below, 3 T cell receptor beta chains from the same sample are listed, as sequenced in a study of Graves' ophthalmopathy and Graves' hyperthyroidism. TCR beta CDR3 regions were amplified from RNA transcripts. The first round was an RT-PCR with HTBI primers, and the second round was a multiplex PCR. TCRdb fed the multiplex PCR reads into MiXCR, producing one record per CDR3 protein. The sample includes over 14,000 distinct CDR3 sequences, 50% of them seen just once. Sequencing was performed on peripheral blood. The source is a woman aged 25 to 39 with Graves' ophthalmopathy.

By proportion, this clonotype is medium-sized. This sequence joins TRBV2 and TRBJ2-3, with 9 bases fitting TRBD1. The trim removed 11 bases at V and 1 base at J, leaving 7 bases unmatched. In germline, CDR1 is SNHLY, CDR2 FYNNEI. The CDR3 extends over 14 amino acids. CDR3 loop: CAGNRGQGTDTQYF. DNA for the CDR3: TGTGCCGGCAACAGGGGGCAAGGCACAGATACGCAGTATTTT.

This chain connects TRBV14 to TRBJ2-7; 10 bases are shared with TRBD2. The CDR3 is 14 amino acids. Germline V lookup: CDR1 SGHDN, CDR2 FVKESK. J gave up 4 bases and V 1 base, and 1 base lay outside the gene matches. The DNA for the CDR3 is TGTGCCAGCAGCCAAGCTAGCGGGAGTTACGAGCAGTACTTC. It codes for CASSQASGSYEQYF.

On this clonotype: This sequence may be a read error, since a much larger clone differs from it by one base. The chain employs TRBV24-1 and TRBJ1-3; tentatively, D is TRBD1 (6 bases). CDR1 and CDR2 (germline): KGHDR, SFDVKD. This CDR3 has 14 residues. In DNA form, the CDR3 reads TGTGCCGCCAGTGCGAGGACAGTGCTGGACACCATATATTTT. It yields the protein CAASARTVLDTIYF.